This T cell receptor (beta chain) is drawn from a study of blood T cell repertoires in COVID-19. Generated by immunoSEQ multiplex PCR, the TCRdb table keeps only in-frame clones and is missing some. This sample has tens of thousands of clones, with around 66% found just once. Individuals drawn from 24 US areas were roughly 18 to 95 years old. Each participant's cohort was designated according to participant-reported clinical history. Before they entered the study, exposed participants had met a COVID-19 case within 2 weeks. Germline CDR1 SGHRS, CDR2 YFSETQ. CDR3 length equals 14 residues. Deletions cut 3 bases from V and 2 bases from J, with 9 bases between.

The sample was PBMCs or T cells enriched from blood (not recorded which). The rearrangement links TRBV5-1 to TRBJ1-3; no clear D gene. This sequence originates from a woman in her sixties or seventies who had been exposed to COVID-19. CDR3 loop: CASSSGGAGNTIYF. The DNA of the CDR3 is TGCGCCAGCAGCTCGGGTGGCGCTGGAAACACCATATATTTT.